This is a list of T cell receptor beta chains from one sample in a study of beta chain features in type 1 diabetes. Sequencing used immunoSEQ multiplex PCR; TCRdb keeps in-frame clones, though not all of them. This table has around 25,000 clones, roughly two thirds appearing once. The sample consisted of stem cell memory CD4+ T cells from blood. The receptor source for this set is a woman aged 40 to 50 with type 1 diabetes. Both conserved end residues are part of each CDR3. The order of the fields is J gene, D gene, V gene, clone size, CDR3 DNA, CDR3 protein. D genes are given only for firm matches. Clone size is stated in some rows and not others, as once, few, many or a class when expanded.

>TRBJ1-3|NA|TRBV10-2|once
TGCGCCAGCACCCCCTCAGGACAGTTCTCTGGAAACACCATATATTTT
CASTPSGQFSGNTIYF
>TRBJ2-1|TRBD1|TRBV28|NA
TGTGCCAGCAGGTCCGGGACAGGGGCCTACAATGAGCAGTTCTTC
CASRSGTGAYNEQFF
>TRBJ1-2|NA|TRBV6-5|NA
TGTGCCAGCAGTTACTCGACAGACTTCTATGGCTACACCTTC
CASSYSTDFYGYTF
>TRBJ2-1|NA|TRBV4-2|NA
TGTGCCAGCAGCCAAGAGGGCGGGGGCCCCTTCGACAATAAGCAGTTCTTC
CASSQEGGGPFDNKQFF
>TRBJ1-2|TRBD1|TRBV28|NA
TGTGCCAGCAGTCTACAGGGGGCGCTTGGCTACACCTTC
CASSLQGALGYTF
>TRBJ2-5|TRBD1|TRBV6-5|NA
TGTGCCAGCAGTTACAACAGGGGCGAGACCCAGTACTTC
CASSYNRGETQYF
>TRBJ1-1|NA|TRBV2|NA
TGTGCCAGCAGTGAGGGATTTGGTGAGGGCGAAGCTTTCTTT
CASSEGFGEGEAFF
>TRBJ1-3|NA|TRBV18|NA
TGTGCCAGCTCACCACGGGACAATTCTGGAAACACCATATATTTT
CASSPRDNSGNTIYF
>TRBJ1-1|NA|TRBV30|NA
TGTGCCTGGCGACTGTCTGGGGAGTGGACTGAAGCTTTCTTT
CAWRLSGEWTEAFF
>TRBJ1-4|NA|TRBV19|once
TGTGCCAGTACCCGACAGTTTCCAACTAATGAAAAACTGTTTTTT
CASTRQFPTNEKLFF
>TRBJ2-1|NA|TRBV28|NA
TGTGCCAGCAGCGGTAGGGGGGAGGGGTACAATGAGCAGTTCTTC
CASSGRGEGYNEQFF
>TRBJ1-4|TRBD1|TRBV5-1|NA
TGCGCCAGCAGCCTATTGGGACAGGCGGGGGAAAAACTGTTTTTT
CASSLLGQAGEKLFF
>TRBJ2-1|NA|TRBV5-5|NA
TGTGCCAGCACTCCGGTGTGGGGGGACAATGAGCAGTTCTTC
CASTPVWGDNEQFF
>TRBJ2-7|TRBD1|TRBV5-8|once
TGTGCCAGCAGCCCTTGGCGGGGACAGGGGATATCCGAGCAGTACTTC
CASSPWRGQGISEQYF
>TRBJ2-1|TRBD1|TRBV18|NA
TGTGCCAGCTTACAGGGGAAGGACAATGAGCAGTTCTTC
CASLQGKDNEQFF
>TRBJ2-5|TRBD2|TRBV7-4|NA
TGTGCCAGCAGCCCGACTAGCGGGGCGCCTCGGGAGACCCAGTACTTC
CASSPTSGAPRETQYF
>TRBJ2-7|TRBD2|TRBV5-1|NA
TGCGCCAGCAGGAGGGAGGGCGAGCAGTACTTC
CASRREGEQYF
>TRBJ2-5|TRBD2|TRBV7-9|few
TGTGCCAGCAGCTTGGGACTAGCGGGACCCACCCAGTACTTC
CASSLGLAGPTQYF
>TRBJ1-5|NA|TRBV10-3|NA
TGTGCCATCAGTGAGTCAGTAAGGGGGAACAGAGATCAGCCCCAGCATTTT
CAISESVRGNRDQPQHF
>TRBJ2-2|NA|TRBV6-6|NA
TGTGCCAGCAGTAAGAACAGTTTCACCGGGGAGCTGTTTTTT
CASSKNSFTGELFF
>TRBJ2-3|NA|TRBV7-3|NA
TGTGCCAGCAGCTTCCAACCGACTAGCACAGATACGCAGTATTTT
CASSFQPTSTDTQYF
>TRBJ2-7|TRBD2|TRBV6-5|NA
TGTGCCAGCAGTTACCATAGCGGGAGTGACAACGAGCAGTACTTC
CASSYHSGSDNEQYF
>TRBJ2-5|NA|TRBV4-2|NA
TGTGCCAGCAGCCCGCAAGATAGACGGGGGCAAGAGACCCAGTACTTC
CASSPQDRRGQETQYF
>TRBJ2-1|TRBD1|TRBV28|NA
TGTGCCAGCAGTTGGGTTGTGCCCCGACAGGGGGCCTACAATGAGCAGTTCTTC
CASSWVVPRQGAYNEQFF